A selection of T cell receptor beta chains follows, all from one sample in a study of beta chain features in type 1 diabetes. Generated by immunoSEQ multiplex PCR, the TCRdb table keeps only in-frame clones and is missing some. The data contain about 660,000 clones, 11% to 15% of them singletons. The sample was naive CD4+ T cells from blood. The receptors were sampled from a man between 18 and 35 years old with type 1 diabetes. Each CDR3 is given with its conserved first and last residue. D genes are given only for firm matches. Size is omitted from some rows. Given values are once, few, many or a class for expanded clones.

v_call	d_call	j_call	clone_size	cdr3_nt	cdr3_aa
TRBV27	-	TRBJ1-5	-	TGTGCCAGCAGTCCCCGACAGGTACCATATAGCAATCAGCCCCAGCATTTT	CASSPRQVPYSNQPQHF
TRBV19	TRBD1	TRBJ2-5	few	TGTGCCAGTAGTCCGGGGACAGGGTTAGAGACCCAGTACTTC	CASSPGTGLETQYF
TRBV9	-	TRBJ2-7	-	TGTGCCAGCAGCTCCCTCTCGGGCGCTGGCTCCTACGAGCAGTACTTC	CASSSLSGAGSYEQYF
TRBV6-5	TRBD1	TRBJ2-3	few	TGTGCCAGCAGTTACCGACAGGGCAGCACAGATACGCAGTATTTT	CASSYRQGSTDTQYF
TRBV4-3	-	TRBJ2-7	-	TGCGCCAGCAGCCAAGGGTTTCAGGTCACCACTCCCGAGCAGTACTTC	CASSQGFQVTTPEQYF
TRBV12-5	TRBD2	TRBJ2-1	-	TGTGCTAGTGGTTTGGTAAGCGACAGTCGGGGGGACAATGAGCAGTTCTTC	CASGLVSDSRGDNEQFF
TRBV28	-	TRBJ2-5	-	TGTGCCAGCAGTTTGAGGGACAAGACCCAGTACTTC	CASSLRDKTQYF
TRBV29-1	-	TRBJ1-4	-	TGCAGCGTTGGAAGAAGGGGGGTGACAACTAATGAAAAACTGTTTTTT	CSVGRRGVTTNEKLFF
TRBV7-2	-	TRBJ2-2	few	TGTGCCAGCAGCCCCCTCAACGGGGAGCTGTTTTTT	CASSPLNGELFF
TRBV30	-	TRBJ2-7	-	TGTGCCTGGAGCAAAGGGGTCGAGCAGTACTTC	CAWSKGVEQYF
TRBV25-1	-	TRBJ1-1	few	TGTGCCAGCAGCGAAAGGGGAGGAGGCACTGAAGCTTTCTTT	CASSERGGGTEAFF
TRBV18	-	TRBJ1-4	-	TGTGCCAGCTCACCACCGATGGAGGCTGAAAAACTGTTTTTT	CASSPPMEAEKLFF
TRBV5-6	-	TRBJ1-3	-	TGTGCCAGCAGCTACAGGGTCTCTGGAAACACCATATATTTT	CASSYRVSGNTIYF
TRBV2	-	TRBJ2-1	-	TGTGCCAGCATCAGGGAAAGGTTTAGCAATGAGCAGTTCTTC	CASIRERFSNEQFF
TRBV10-3	TRBD1	TRBJ1-2	few	TGTGCCATCAGGAACTCCGGGACAGCCCGAACTAACTATGGCTACACCTTC	CAIRNSGTARTNYGYTF
TRBV19	-	TRBJ2-1	few	TGTGCCAGTAGTATTATCAGGGGTGTTTCCTACAATGAGCAGTTCTTC	CASSIIRGVSYNEQFF
TRBV7-9	TRBD1	TRBJ1-2	few	TGTGCCAGCAGCTTACTGGACAGGGGCGCCTATGGCTACACCTTC	CASSLLDRGAYGYTF
TRBV7-6	-	TRBJ1-2	-	TGTGCCAGCAGCCCTCTGGACGCATGGGACTATGGCTACACCTTC	CASSPLDAWDYGYTF
TRBV5-4	TRBD1	TRBJ1-3	-	TGTGCCAGCAGCGTCCTGACAGGGACCTCTGGAAACACCATATATTTT	CASSVLTGTSGNTIYF
TRBV5-1	TRBD1	TRBJ1-4	-	TGCGCCAGCAGCTTGGACAGGGGTGGCGAAAAACTGTTTTTT	CASSLDRGGEKLFF
TRBV28	TRBD1	TRBJ2-5	few	TGTGCCAGCAGCTCACAGGGGAAAGAGACCCAGTACTTC	CASSSQGKETQYF
TRBV28	-	TRBJ1-5	few	TGTGCCAGCGGAAGACCGAATCAGCCCCAGCATTTT	CASGRPNQPQHF
TRBV6-5	TRBD2	TRBJ2-7	few	TGTGCCAGCAGTTACTCGAGTAGCGGGAACTCCTACGAGCAGTACTTC	CASSYSSSGNSYEQYF
TRBV5-1	-	TRBJ2-1	-	TGCGCCAGCAGCTTGGAAGCCAATGAGCAGTTCTTC	CASSLEANEQFF
TRBV7-8	-	TRBJ2-1	-	TGTGCCAGCAGCTTATTTGAGCAGTTCTTC	CASSLFEQFF
TRBV14	TRBD1	TRBJ2-1	few	TGTGCCAGCACCCCGGACAGGGTAGGCTACAATGAGCAGTTCTTC	CASTPDRVGYNEQFF
TRBV15	-	TRBJ2-5	-	TGTGCCACCAGCAGAGATACAGCGGGTAGCCTTAACTACCAAGAGACCCAGTACTTC	CATSRDTAGSLNYQETQYF
TRBV19	-	TRBJ1-1	-	TGTGCCAGTAGACCGGTTTGGAAGAACACTGAAGCTTTCTTT	CASRPVWKNTEAFF
TRBV7-6	-	TRBJ2-1	few	TGTGCCAGCAGCTACCCCTCCCCAGCGGAGCAGTTCTTC	CASSYPSPAEQFF
TRBV4-2	TRBD1	TRBJ2-5	few	TGTGCCAGCAGCCCCGAGGGGGCGGACCAAGAGACCCAGTACTTC	CASSPEGADQETQYF
TRBV5-6	-	TRBJ2-7	-	TGTGCCAGCAGCTTAAGGCAGTACTTC	CASSLRQYF
TRBV6-1	-	TRBJ2-7	-	TGTGCCAGCAGTGGACTCGGCGGAGCTTTAAAGCAGTACTTC	CASSGLGGALKQYF
TRBV5-1	-	TRBJ2-3	few	TGCGCCAGCAGTAGGGGCGCAGATACGCAGTATTTT	CASSRGADTQYF
TRBV11-3	-	TRBJ2-1	-	TGTGCCAGCAGCTTAGTCCCAGGCAATGAGCAGTTCTTC	CASSLVPGNEQFF
TRBV7-6	-	TRBJ1-1	-	TGTGCCAGCAGCCCGCAGGGAGGGGAAGCTTTCTTT	CASSPQGGEAFF
TRBV28	TRBD1	TRBJ1-1	few	TGTGCCAGCAGTGGAGCTGACAGGGCGAACACTGAAGCTTTCTTT	CASSGADRANTEAFF
TRBV10-3	TRBD2	TRBJ2-1	few	TGTGCCATCAGTCCTTCTAGCGGAAGCTCCTACAATGAGCAGTTCTTC	CAISPSSGSSYNEQFF
TRBV30	TRBD1	TRBJ1-1	few	TGTGCCTGGAGTGCCCGGGACAGGGGGCACACTGAAGCTTTCTTT	CAWSARDRGHTEAFF
TRBV29-1	-	TRBJ1-2	few	TGCAGCGTTGAAGATGGCTACACCTTC	CSVEDGYTF
TRBV6-5	-	TRBJ2-7	-	TGTGCCAGCAGGGAGAACGAGTACGAGCAGTACTTC	CASRENEYEQYF
TRBV4-2	TRBD1	TRBJ2-3	few	TGTGCCAGCAGCCAAGATTTGACAGGGGGCCGCACAGATACGCAGTATTTT	CASSQDLTGGRTDTQYF
TRBV7-2	-	TRBJ1-5	-	TGTGCCAGCAGCTTAATGGGAGAATTGAATCAGCCCCAGCATTTT	CASSLMGELNQPQHF
TRBV29-1	-	TRBJ1-1	few	TGCAGCGTTGAGGGAGGGAGGACTGAAGCTTTCTTT	CSVEGGRTEAFF
TRBV4-1	-	TRBJ2-5	-	TGCGCCAGCAGCCAAGCTACCCGCTCGCGGGAGACCCAGTACTTC	CASSQATRSRETQYF
TRBV7-2	TRBD1	TRBJ1-2	-	TGTGCCAGCGTCCTGGACAGGGGCTCTAATGGCTACACCTTC	CASVLDRGSNGYTF
TRBV7-9	-	TRBJ2-5	-	TGTGCCAGCAGCTCTAGAGGCGGGGAAGAGACCCAGTACTTC	CASSSRGGEETQYF
TRBV15	-	TRBJ2-7	-	TGTGCCACCAGCAGAGATTGGGGGGCGATCTCCTACGAGCAGTACTTC	CATSRDWGAISYEQYF
TRBV2	-	TRBJ2-3	few	TGTGCCAGCGGGCACTCGGCGGTTAGCACAGATACGCAGTATTTT	CASGHSAVSTDTQYF
TRBV25-1	-	TRBJ1-2	-	TGTGCCAGCAGTACAGGGAACGGCTATGGCTACACCTTC	CASSTGNGYGYTF
TRBV6-6	-	TRBJ1-2	-	TGTGCCAGCAGTCGTGTATCAGGGATGGGTTCACATGGCTACACCTTC	CASSRVSGMGSHGYTF